This T cell receptor beta chain was sequenced in a study of blood T cell repertoires in COVID-19. On the study more broadly: Samples taken during acute and convalescent COVID-19 were collected in the United States, Italy and Spain.

Study processing details: By means of reference gene primer amplification, nucleated cell counts were estimated. The protocol was immunoSEQ multiplex PCR, while the TCRdb copy is restricted to in-frame clones and leaves out a portion. Clone size and the V and J calls come from that table; the DNA yielded D and trimming. Of hundreds of thousands of clones listed, about 88% are singletons. Germline-derived CDR1 and CDR2 are KGHSH and LQKENI. V lost 8 bases and J lost 3; bases outside the gene matches: 11. The CDR3 totals 16 residues. This clone showed up just once. The specimen sequenced was peripheral blood. The gene calls are TRBV18 and TRBJ1-3; TRBD1 matches at 9 bases. This sequence originates from a woman aged 50 to 65 with COVID-19, enrolled during active disease. The chain's CDR3 is CASTGQGITHGNTIYF. CDR3 DNA: TGTGCCAGCACCGGACAGGGGATAACTCATGGAAACACCATATATTTT.